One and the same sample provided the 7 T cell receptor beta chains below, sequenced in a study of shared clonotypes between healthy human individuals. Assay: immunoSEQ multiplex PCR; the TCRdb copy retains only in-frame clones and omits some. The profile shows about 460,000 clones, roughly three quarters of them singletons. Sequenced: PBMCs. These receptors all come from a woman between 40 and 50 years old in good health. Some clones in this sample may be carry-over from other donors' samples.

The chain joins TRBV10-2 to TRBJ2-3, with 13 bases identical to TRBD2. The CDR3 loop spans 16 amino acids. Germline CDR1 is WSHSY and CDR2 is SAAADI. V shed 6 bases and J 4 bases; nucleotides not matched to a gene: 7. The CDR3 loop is CASSLGLAGAPDTQYF. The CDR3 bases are TGCGCCAGCAGCCTCGGACTAGCGGGAGCTCCAGATACGCAGTATTTT.

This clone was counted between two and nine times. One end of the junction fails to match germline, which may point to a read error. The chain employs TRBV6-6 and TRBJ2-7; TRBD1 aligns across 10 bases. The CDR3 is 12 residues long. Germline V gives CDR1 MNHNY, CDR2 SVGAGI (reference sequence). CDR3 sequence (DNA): TGTGCCAGCAGCGGACGAAAGGGACAGGGGTTCTTC. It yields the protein CASSGRKGQGFF.

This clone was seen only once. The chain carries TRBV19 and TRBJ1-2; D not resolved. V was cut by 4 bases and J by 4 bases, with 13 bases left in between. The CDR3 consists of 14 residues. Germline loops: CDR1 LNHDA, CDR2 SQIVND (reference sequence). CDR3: CASSTSTASYGYTF. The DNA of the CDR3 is TGTGCCAGTAGTACTTCGACGGCGAGCTATGGCTACACCTTC.

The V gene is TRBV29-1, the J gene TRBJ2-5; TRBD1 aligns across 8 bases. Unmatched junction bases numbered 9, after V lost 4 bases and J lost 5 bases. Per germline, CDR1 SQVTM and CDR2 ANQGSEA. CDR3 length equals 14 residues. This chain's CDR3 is CSVARTGRRETQYF. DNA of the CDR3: TGCAGCGTTGCCCGGACAGGGCGGCGGGAGACCCAGTACTTC. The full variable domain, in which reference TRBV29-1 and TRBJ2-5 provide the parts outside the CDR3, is SAVISQKPSRDICQRGTSLTIQCQVDSQVTMMFWYRQQPGQSLTLIATANQGSEATYESGFVIDKFPISRPNLTFSTLTVSNMSPEDSSIYLCSVARTGRRETQYFGPGTRLLVL.

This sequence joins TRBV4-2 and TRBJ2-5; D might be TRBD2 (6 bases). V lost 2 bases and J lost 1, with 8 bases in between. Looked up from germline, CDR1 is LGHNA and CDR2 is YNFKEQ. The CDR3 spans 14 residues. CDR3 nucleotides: TGTGCCAGCAGCCAACTAGCGACCCAAGAGACCCAGTACTTC. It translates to CASSQLATQETQYF.

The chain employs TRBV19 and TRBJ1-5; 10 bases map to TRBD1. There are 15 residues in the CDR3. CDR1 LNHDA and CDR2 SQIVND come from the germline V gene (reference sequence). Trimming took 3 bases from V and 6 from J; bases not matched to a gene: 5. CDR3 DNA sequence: TGTGCCAGTAGTATCCAGACAGGGGGCCTTCAGCCCCAGCATTTT. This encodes CASSIQTGGLQPQHF.

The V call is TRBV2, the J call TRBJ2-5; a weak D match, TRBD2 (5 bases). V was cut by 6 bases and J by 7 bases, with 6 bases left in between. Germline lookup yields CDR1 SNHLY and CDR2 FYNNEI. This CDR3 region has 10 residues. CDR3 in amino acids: CASREVTQYF. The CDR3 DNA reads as TGTGCCAGCAGGGAGGTGACCCAGTACTTC.